This section outlines one TCR beta chain sequence together with its context. Its antigen is not yet known. The sample holds no much larger clone one base away, and base qualities are not on file. Receptor amplification or capture employed PCR. TCR sequencing of DNA from cultured CD4+ T cells used the Oncomine TCR Beta short-read assay at the Johns Hopkins FTIC core. The QIAamp micro DNA kit was used to extract genomic DNA from the cultured CD4+ T cells. The Oncomine TCR Beta libraries from cultured CD4+ T cells were pooled using unique dual indexes and then sequenced on an Illumina iSeq 100. The source study handled its data this way. Non-productive sequences were removed, and CDR3s not starting with C, not ending with F or W, or shorter than 7 amino acids were discarded. The MANAFEST web application identified antigen-specific clonotypes by comparing peptide-stimulated wells against reference wells and other culture wells. For a clone to be called positive, the clone needed an FDR below 0.05, an odds ratio above 5, and a productive frequency above 0.1% in at least two of three replicate wells. A clonotype counted as cross-reactive if it showed significant expansion both in the SARS-CoV-2 spike wells and in at least one common cold coronavirus spike condition. Using R version 3.6.1, CDR3 homology was evaluated through Levenshtein distances (stringdist) along with unrooted phylogenetic trees (ape). TCRdb handled the public reads itself, with Q25 trimming in fastp and clone calling in MiXCR, and kept productive beta chains. Every CDR3 protein is listed once, alongside the most common genes and DNA of its rows. TCRdb's processing, not the authors' own work, is the source of the V and J calls. For this sample the table gives about 15,000 distinct CDR3 sequences, of which 30% were detected only once. The top ten clonotypes cover around a sixth of the sample.

These data are taken from a study of vaccination and CD4 T cells after COVID-19 (dated by TCRdb to between 2021 and 2023). Broadly, across the study: Convalescent patients had a positive SARS-CoV-2 result on nasal swab PCR, and of these patients, several had mild disease and one had severe disease. Culture stimuli were overlapping spike peptide pools from SARS-CoV-2 and from the common cold coronaviruses HCoV-NL63, HCoV-OC43 and HCoV-229E. Post-COVID blood samples were collected from convalescent patients a median of around 100 days after diagnosis, with a range of about 30 to 180 days. In under 13 COVID-19 convalescent patients and several infection-naive healthy vaccine recipients, researchers compared the spike-specific CD4+ TCR repertoire from before mRNA vaccination with the repertoire from after. The convalescent cohort included six males and four females, with two Hispanic individuals, seven Caucasians, two Asians and one multiracial person. Post-vaccine blood samples were collected a median of approximately 72 days after the second vaccine dose, ranging from about 14 to 241 days. Participants got two doses of the Pfizer-BioNTech BNT162b2 vaccine (n=8) or two doses of the Moderna mRNA-1273 vaccine (n=2). In control cultures, a CEFX viral epitope pool was used as positive control, an HIV-1 Nef peptide pool was used as negative control, or no peptide was added. Findings and caveats that apply to the study as a whole: Only a relatively small number of convalescent patients were included in the study, and early timepoints following natural infection were not analyzed. Nearly all vaccine-specific clones in convalescent patients (304 of 307) were mono-reactive for SARS-CoV-2 spike rather than cross-reactive with common cold coronaviruses. In convalescent patients, a median approximately 86% of post-vaccine SARS-CoV-2-reactive clones were detected only after vaccination, and vaccine-specific priming was suggested by this finding. The median count of SARS-CoV-2-reactive clonotypes went up from 21 after infection to roughly 38 after vaccination, although the change was not significant.

The germline V gene yields KGHDR for CDR1 and SFDVKD for CDR2. A distance of 9 bases separates the germline ends of V and J, which lose 5 bases and 0 bases respectively. From the cysteine up to the phenylalanine, the CDR3 has a length of 15 residues. The sequence is cut down to CDR3 DNA, 45 bases in frame from base 1. The sample's treatment or condition label is to be understood as: approximately 9-day PBMC culture with coronavirus spike peptide pools or control peptides (ViraFEST assay). The study used the ViraFEST assay, which expanded antigen-specific T cells with peptide pools and then identified expanded clonotypes by TCR sequencing. The positive SARS-CoV-2 PCR tests of the convalescent patients were dated from March to December 2020, before the Alpha, Beta and Delta variants emerged in the United States. Two million PBMCs per well were cultured in IMDM with approximately 5% human AB serum and roughly 9.3 IU/ml IL-2, plus 10 ug/ml peptide pools. On days 3 and 7, half of the culture medium was replaced with fresh IL-2-containing medium. Once the cells had been in culture for about 10 days, the EasySep CD4+ T cell isolation kit was used to isolate CD4+ T cells by negative selection. Ficoll-Paque Plus gradient centrifugation was used to isolate PBMCs from whole blood, and the isolated PBMCs were then either used fresh or cryopreserved at -140C. Each culture condition was generally run in triplicate wells.

The chain joins TRBV24-1 to TRBJ2-2, with no confident D gene call. Sequences were obtained from cultured CD4+ T cells from blood. The sequence was obtained from a human donor with COVID-19. Here is the DNA: TGTGCCACCAGTGTTACCGGACCGAACACCGGGGAGCTGTTTTTT. This gives the protein CATSVTGPNTGELFF.